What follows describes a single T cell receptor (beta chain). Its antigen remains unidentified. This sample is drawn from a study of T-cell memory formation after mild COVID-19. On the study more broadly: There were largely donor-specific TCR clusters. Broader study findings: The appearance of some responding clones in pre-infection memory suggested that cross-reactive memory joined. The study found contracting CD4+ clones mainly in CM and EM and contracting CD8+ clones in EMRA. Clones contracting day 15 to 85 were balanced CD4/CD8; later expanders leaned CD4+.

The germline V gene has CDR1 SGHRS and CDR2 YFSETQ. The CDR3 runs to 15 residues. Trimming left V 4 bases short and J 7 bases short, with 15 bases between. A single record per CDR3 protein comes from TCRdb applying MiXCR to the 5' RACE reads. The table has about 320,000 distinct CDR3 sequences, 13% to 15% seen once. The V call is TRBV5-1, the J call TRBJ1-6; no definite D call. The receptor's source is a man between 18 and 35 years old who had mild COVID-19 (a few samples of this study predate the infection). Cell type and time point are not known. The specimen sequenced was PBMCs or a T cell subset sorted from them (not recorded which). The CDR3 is CASSLTTARNSPLHF. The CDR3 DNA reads TGCGCCAGCAGCCTGACGACTGCGAGGAATTCACCCCTCCACTTT.